The 24 T cell receptor beta chains reported below all come from one sample, sequenced in a study of regulatory T cells in long-lasting Graves disease. Investigators prepared the TCR beta libraries by applying iRepertoire HTBI primers and Arm-PCR of CDR3 regions. TCRdb independently ran MiXCR on the multiplex PCR reads; one entry per CDR3 protein. The sample contains about 470,000 distinct CDR3 sequences, 20% of which appear only once. As to time point: persistent/refractory GD, antithyroid drugs over 5 years with positive TRAb. Making the TCR library involved RNA that had been extracted from PBMCs. The sample consisted of peripheral blood mononuclear cells (PBMCs), taken when the disease was refractory, from a patient treated with antithyroid drugs. These receptors were taken from a female donor with Graves disease.

This clonotype was counted at least ten times. The rearrangement links TRBV27 to TRBJ2-7; D is possibly TRBD2 (5 bases). Trimming removed 4 bases at V and 2 bases at J, with 12 bases between. Germline V gene data show CDR1 as MNHEY and CDR2 as SMNVEV (reference sequence). The CDR3 totals 14 residues. The CDR3 is CASSSPSQPYEQYF. The CDR3 DNA follows: TGTGCCAGCAGTTCGCCTAGCCAACCCTACGAGCAGTACTTC.

The J gene is TRBJ1-1, the V gene TRBV20-1, with unresolved D. The CDR3 loop spans 15 amino acids. V was clipped by 0 bases and J by 3 bases, with 14 bases between them. The germline CDR1 and CDR2 sequences are DFQATT and SNEGSKA (reference sequence). Here the CDR3 reads CSARDRTAGDTEAFF. CDR3 DNA: TGCAGTGCTAGAGATAGGACCGCCGGGGACACTGAAGCTTTCTTT.

To note about this clonotype: This may come from a read error, since a much larger clone is one base off. The chain has TRBV6-1 and TRBJ2-7; D gene uncertain. From germline, CDR1 is MNHNS and CDR2 SASEGT. The CDR3 is made up of 11 amino acids. The CDR3, as DNA: TGTGTCAGCAGCCGCTTATACGAGCAGTACTTC. Amino acids: CVSSRLYEQYF.

This clonotype occurred many times. The rearrangement joins TRBV6-1 to TRBJ2-7; 8 bases are a match to TRBD2. The CDR3 is 12 amino acids. Looked up from germline, CDR1 is MNHNS and CDR2 is SASEGT. V lost 10 bases to trimming and J lost 6 bases; unmatched junction nucleotides: 8. The CDR3 loop is CATTGGAGEQYF. For the CDR3, the DNA is TGTGCCACCACCGGGGGGGCAGGCGAGCAGTACTTC.

The chain links TRBV6-2 or TRBV6-3 to TRBJ1-5; D not resolved. Germline lookup yields CDR1 MNHEY and CDR2 SVGEGT. This CDR3 is built from 18 residues. V lost 2 bases to trimming and J lost 0 bases, with 17 bases between them. The CDR3 DNA sequence: TGTGCCAGCAGTTACCCTCCCGATCCGTTGGATAGCAATCAGCCCCAGCATTTT. Translating gives CASSYPPDPLDSNQPQHF.

In its sample, this clonotype was seen many times. V and J are TRBV6-1 and TRBJ1-1; D is unresolved. Looked up from germline, CDR1 is MNHNS and CDR2 is SASEGT. V lost 7 bases, J lost 1 base, and 19 bases lay in between. CDR3 size: 16 residues. The CDR3 coding sequence is TGTGCCAGCACCCCTGAGTTGGTAAGGAAGAACACTGAAGCTTTCTTT. Encoded protein: CASTPELVRKNTEAFF.

This chain links TRBV7-6 with TRBJ2-2; D is tentatively TRBD1 or TRBD2 (5 bases each). Germline CDR1 SGHVS, CDR2 FNYEAQ. V was cut by 5 bases and J by 7 bases, with 23 bases left in between. The CDR3 is 17 amino acids. The CDR3 reads CASSPGGGANPVGELFF. CDR3 sequence (DNA): TGTGCCAGCAGCCCCGGTGGGGGAGCGAACCCTGTCGGGGAGCTGTTTTTT.

The table lists this clonotype with many counts. The V and J genes are TRBV5-1 and TRBJ1-1, with no clear D. The CDR3 is 14 residues long. V was cut by 1 base and J by 1 base, with 8 bases left in between. Germline CDR1 and CDR2: SGHRS and YFSETQ. This chain's CDR3 is CASSLHGRNTEAFF. CDR3 in DNA: TGCGCCAGCAGCTTGCATGGCCGGAACACTGAAGCTTTCTTT.

Worth noting for this clonotype: This CDR3 is missing its conserved last phenylalanine or tryptophan, likely due to a read error. The chain couples TRBV19 to TRBJ2-2; TRBD2 matches at 9 bases. CDR3 length equals 14 residues. The junction had 3 bases not matched to a gene; V was cut back by 6 bases and J by 4 bases. From germline, CDR1 is LNHDA and CDR2 SQIVND (reference sequence). This CDR3 reads CASSGTSTTGELFL. Here the CDR3 DNA reads TGTGCCAGTAGCGGGACTAGCACCACCGGGGAGCTGTTTCTT.

This clonotype has at least ten counts. The V and J genes are TRBV6-1 and TRBJ1-1, with TRBD1 as a possible D gene (6 bases). Trimming pared 7 bases from V and 0 bases from J, leaving 18 bases between. Germline V CDR1 and CDR2: MNHNS, SASEGT. The CDR3 totals 16 residues. CDR3 in DNA: TGTGCCAGCATCCGGGGGGGGCCCCCTATGAACACTGAAGCTTTCTTT. This codes for CASIRGGPPMNTEAFF.

About this clonotype: A read error is possible here, since a much larger clone lies one base away. This sequence joins TRBV7-3 and TRBJ2-5; no definite D call. The CDR3 covers 11 residues. Germline CDR1 SGHTA, CDR2 FQGTGA. The CDR3: CTSASRRTQYF. CDR3 DNA sequence: TGTACCAGCGCTAGTCGGCGGACCCAGTACTTC.

This rearrangement joins TRBV10-3 to TRBJ1-1, with D perhaps matching TRBD1 (5 bases). Germline V CDR1 and CDR2: ENHRY, SYGVKD. The V gene lost 0 bases and the J gene lost 0 bases, with 8 bases spanning the gap. The CDR3 contains 15 residues. CDR3 bases: TGTGCCATCAGTGAGTCGATGGGGGTGAACACTGAAGCTTTCTTT. This codes for CAISESMGVNTEAFF.

This chain links TRBV28 with TRBJ2-3, with 10 bases matching TRBD2. CDR3 size: 16 residues. Germline trimming cut 5 bases from V and 6 bases from J; bases unmatched to any gene: 11. Germline CDR1 MDHEN, CDR2 SYDVKM. DNA for the CDR3: TGTGCCAGCAGTATCCTCCGGCTAGCGGGAGCCGATACGCAGTATTTT. Amino acids: CASSILRLAGADTQYF.

In its sample, this clonotype was seen once. The rearrangement uses TRBV4-3 and TRBJ2-2; the D call may be TRBD1 or TRBD2 (5 bases each). This CDR3 is 17 amino acids long. V shed 2 bases and J shed 2 bases, with 15 bases lying between them. From germline, CDR1 is LGHNA and CDR2 YSLEER. The CDR3 loop is CASSQSLRGRNTGELFF. The CDR3 DNA reads as TGCGCCAGCAGCCAAAGCCTCCGGGGACGTAACACCGGGGAGCTGTTTTTT.

There are a few counts of this clonotype. This chain joins TRBV5-1 and TRBJ1-6; tentative D call: TRBD1 (5 bases). This CDR3 is built from 15 residues. Deletions cut 4 bases from V and 7 bases from J, with 15 bases between. Germline V lookup: CDR1 SGHRS, CDR2 YFSETQ. This CDR3 is CASSNTGGPNSPLHF. In nucleotides, the CDR3 is TGCGCCAGCAGCAACACCGGGGGTCCCAATTCACCCCTCCACTTT.

This clonotype was seen at least ten times. J is TRBJ2-5 and V is TRBV29-1, with D possibly being TRBD2 (6 bases). The V end was cut by 6 bases, the J end by 5 bases, with 16 bases between. From germline, CDR1 is SQVTM and CDR2 ANQGSEA. The CDR3 covers 13 residues. In nucleotides, the CDR3 is TGCAGCGTAATGGGGGGAGGAGAGGAGACCCAGTACTTC. Translated: CSVMGGGEETQYF. Full variable domain (remainder filled in from reference TRBV29-1 and TRBJ2-5): SAVISQKPSRDICQRGTSLTIQCQVDSQVTMMFWYRQQPGQSLTLIATANQGSEATYESGFVIDKFPISRPNLTFSTLTVSNMSPEDSSIYLCSVMGGGEETQYFGPGTRLLVL.

This clonotype was found many times. The chain carries TRBV30 and TRBJ1-1; 11 bases agree with TRBD1. The CDR3 extends over 14 amino acids. Germline CDR1 reads GTSNPN; CDR2 reads SVGIG (reference sequence). The V and J ends lost 4 bases and 10 bases, in that order; junction bases with no gene match: 11. The CDR3 DNA reads TGTGCCTGGAAAAAGGACAGGGGGCGAGGGGTAGCTTTCTTT. It encodes CAWKKDRGRGVAFF.

The chain joins TRBV15 to TRBJ1-5, with D possibly being TRBD1 (5 bases). This CDR3 is 14 amino acids long. The germline V gene encodes CDR1 LNHNV and CDR2 YYDKDF (reference sequence). V lost 0 bases to trimming and J lost 3 bases, with 6 bases between them. CDR3 amino acids: CATSRDRDNQPQHF. DNA for the CDR3: TGTGCCACCAGCAGAGACAGGGACAATCAGCCCCAGCATTTT.

The CDR3 loop reads CASVPAGLTYEQYF. The CDR3 nucleotides are TGTGCCAGCGTCCCGGCAGGGCTGACCTACGAGCAGTACTTC. The chain is built from TRBV7-9 and TRBJ2-7, with D possibly TRBD1 on 5 matching bases. Germline CDR1 reads SEHNR; CDR2 reads FQNEAQ (reference sequence). Trimming cost V 8 bases and J 2 bases, with 16 bases left between them. The CDR3 consists of 14 residues.

This clonotype appeared once. V and J are TRBV19 and TRBJ1-2, with D unresolved. The CDR3 has 12 amino acids. V lost 6 bases and J 7 bases, leaving 12 bases between the germline ends. CDR1 and CDR2 (germline): LNHDA, SQIVND (reference sequence). CDR3: CASRRDLRGYTF. The DNA for the CDR3 is TGTGCCAGTAGGAGGGATCTTCGTGGCTACACCTTC.

A note on this clonotype: A much larger clonotype is one base distant, so this may be a read error. The rearrangement links TRBV6-2 or TRBV6-3 to TRBJ1-5; a weak D match, TRBD1 (6 bases). CDR1 is MNHEY, CDR2 SVGEGT, per germline. The CDR3 totals 15 residues. The DNA for the CDR3 is TGTGTCAGCAGTTACTCGGGGGGGGCGGGTCAGCCCCAGCATTTT. It codes for CVSSYSGGAGQPQHF.

This clonotype was detected many times. The chain carries TRBV7-9 and TRBJ2-7; D unresolved. The CDR3 spans 12 residues. V was shortened by 2 bases and J by 0 bases, with 2 bases between the two germline ends. Germline loops: CDR1 SEHNR, CDR2 FQNEAQ (reference sequence). This CDR3 is CASSLHSYEQYF. CDR3 coding DNA: TGTGCCAGCAGCTTACACTCCTACGAGCAGTACTTC.

This clonotype was found a few times. The rearrangement links TRBV30 to TRBJ1-1, with D unresolved. The CDR3 is 12 residues long. Trimming took off 3 bases at V and 2 bases at J, with 7 bases between the two ends. Germline V lookup: CDR1 GTSNPN, CDR2 SVGIG (reference sequence). The CDR3, as DNA: TGTGCCTGGAGACTTCTTAACACTGAAGCTTTCTTT. Its translation: CAWRLLNTEAFF.

This clonotype appeared many times. The rearrangement uses TRBV12-3 or TRBV12-4 and TRBJ2-7; D perhaps matches TRBD2 (5 bases). The CDR3 totals 14 residues. The V and J ends lost 1 base and 6 bases respectively, with 13 bases between them. The DNA of the CDR3 is TGTGCCAGCAGTTTAGTCCGGGGAAGTGGCGAGCAGTACTTC. This sequence encodes CASSLVRGSGEQYF.